The rows below give T cell receptor beta chains drawn from one sample of a study of T cell responses to AZD1222 COVID-19 vaccine. Produced via immunoSEQ multiplex PCR; TCRdb's table is partial and in-frame only. The data hold some 170,000 clones, with 90% to 95% observed a single time. The sequencing used peripheral blood, collected 28 days after the second AZD1222 dose. All receptors derive from an adult who received the AZD1222 COVID-19 vaccine. The CDR3 runs from the conserved cysteine through the conserved F or W. The D gene is left open where the match is weak. Where a row states a size, it is once, few, many or the class of an expanded clone; other rows omit it.

V: TRBV6-5
size: .
J: TRBJ2-1
D: TRBD2
CDR3: CASSLGTSGSGEQFF
DNA: TGTGCCAGCAGCCTCGGGACTAGCGGGAGCGGGGAGCAGTTCTTC

V: TRBV5-6
size: .
J: TRBJ1-1
D: .
CDR3: CASSFQPGQNTEAFF
DNA: TGTGCCAGCAGCTTTCAACCGGGACAGAACACTGAAGCTTTCTTT

V: TRBV15
size: .
J: TRBJ1-2
D: TRBD1
CDR3: CATSTGQGIYGYTF
DNA: TGTGCCACCAGCACCGGACAGGGGATTTATGGCTACACCTTC

V: TRBV5-6
size: .
J: TRBJ1-2
D: .
CDR3: CASSLRRTSYGYTF
DNA: TGTGCCAGCAGCTTAAGGAGGACCTCCTATGGCTACACCTTC

V: TRBV5-6
size: .
J: TRBJ2-7
D: TRBD2
CDR3: CASSLWTSGGEQYF
DNA: TGTGCCAGCAGCTTATGGACTAGCGGGGGCGAGCAGTACTTC

V: TRBV3-1/TRBV3-2
size: .
J: TRBJ1-6
D: .
CDR3: CASSQEVGRSSYNSPLHF
DNA: TGTGCCAGCAGCCAAGAGGTGGGGAGGAGCTCCTATAATTCACCCCTCCACTTT

V: TRBV5-4
size: .
J: TRBJ2-7
D: TRBD1
CDR3: CASSSRQGGYEQYF
DNA: TGTGCCAGCAGCTCCCGACAGGGGGGATACGAGCAGTACTTC

V: TRBV3-1/TRBV3-2
size: .
J: TRBJ2-2
D: .
CDR3: CASSQVAGTGELFF
DNA: TGTGCCAGCAGCCAAGTAGCAGGGACCGGGGAGCTGTTTTTT

V: TRBV18
size: .
J: TRBJ1-1
D: TRBD1
CDR3: CASSPQGAGNTEAFF
DNA: TGTGCCAGCTCACCCCAGGGGGCAGGGAACACTGAAGCTTTCTTT

V: TRBV6-5
size: .
J: TRBJ1-6
D: .
CDR3: CASAPGDWERSPLHF
DNA: TGTGCCAGCGCCCCCGGTGACTGGGAGAGATCACCCCTCCACTTT

V: TRBV5-6
size: once
J: TRBJ2-7
D: .
CDR3: CASSRDLSGWQYF
DNA: TGTGCCAGCAGCCGAGACCTTAGTGGTTGGCAGTACTTC

V: TRBV27
size: .
J: TRBJ1-2
D: .
CDR3: CASSSTRGYGYTF
DNA: TGTGCCAGCAGTTCCACCAGGGGCTATGGCTACACCTTC

V: TRBV21-1
size: .
J: TRBJ2-5
D: .
CDR3: CASSKGSDRGKETQYF
DNA: TGTGCCAGCAGCAAAGGGTCGGACAGGGGGAAAGAGACCCAGTACTTC

V: TRBV5-1
size: .
J: TRBJ2-1
D: .
CDR3: CASSPRIGGNEQFF
DNA: TGCGCCAGCAGCCCCCGTATAGGGGGCAATGAGCAGTTCTTC

V: TRBV5-1
size: .
J: TRBJ2-7
D: .
CDR3: CASSSSRVLSYEQYF
DNA: TGCGCCAGCAGCAGCTCGCGGGTGCTCTCCTACGAGCAGTACTTC

V: TRBV5-4
size: many
J: TRBJ1-1
D: .
CDR3: CASSSGTRRENTEAFF
DNA: TGTGCCAGCAGCTCGGGCACGAGGAGGGAGAACACTGAAGCTTTCTTT

V: TRBV6-2/TRBV6-3
size: .
J: TRBJ1-2
D: .
CDR3: CASSYLENYGYTF
DNA: TGTGCCAGCAGTTACCTGGAGAACTATGGCTACACCTTC

V: TRBV20-1
size: .
J: TRBJ2-1
D: .
CDR3: CSATHNEQFF
DNA: TGCAGTGCTACACACAATGAGCAGTTCTTC

V: TRBV7-9
size: .
J: TRBJ2-2
D: TRBD2
CDR3: CASSFVAGIAGELFF
DNA: TGTGCCAGCAGCTTCGTAGCGGGGATCGCCGGGGAGCTGTTTTTT

V: TRBV15
size: .
J: TRBJ1-4
D: TRBD1
CDR3: CATSRSGTANEKLFF
DNA: TGTGCCACCAGCAGATCGGGGACAGCGAATGAAAAACTGTTTTTT

V: TRBV5-1
size: .
J: TRBJ2-3
D: .
CDR3: CASSLAPPADTQYF
DNA: TGCGCCAGCAGCTTAGCTCCTCCGGCAGATACGCAGTATTTT

V: TRBV28
size: .
J: TRBJ2-5
D: .
CDR3: CASSSPQETQYF
DNA: TGTGCCAGCAGCTCGCCCCAAGAGACCCAGTACTTC

V: TRBV6-5
size: .
J: TRBJ1-1
D: .
CDR3: CASSSHTDTEAFF
DNA: TGTGCCAGCAGTTCTCATACGGACACTGAAGCTTTCTTT

V: TRBV25-1
size: .
J: TRBJ1-2
D: .
CDR3: CASSEWGVANYGYTF
DNA: TGTGCCAGCAGTGAATGGGGGGTGGCAAACTATGGCTACACCTTC

V: TRBV5-1
size: once
J: TRBJ1-1
D: .
CDR3: CASSTQGPASTEAFF
DNA: TGCGCCAGCAGCACCCAAGGTCCTGCGAGCACTGAAGCTTTCTTT

V: TRBV11-2
size: .
J: TRBJ2-7
D: TRBD2
CDR3: CASSLTSGSSYEQYF
DNA: TGTGCCAGCAGCCTCACTAGCGGGAGTTCCTACGAGCAGTACTTC

V: TRBV14
size: .
J: TRBJ2-3
D: TRBD2
CDR3: CASSRMTSGRRDTQYF
DNA: TGTGCCAGCAGCCGCATGACTAGCGGGAGGAGAGATACGCAGTATTTT

V: TRBV10-2
size: .
J: TRBJ1-2
D: TRBD1
CDR3: CASSEPLKGAKYGYTF
DNA: TGCGCCAGCAGTGAGCCCCTAAAGGGGGCTAAGTATGGCTACACCTTC

V: TRBV4-1
size: .
J: TRBJ2-1
D: .
CDR3: CASSQDAPGAGEQFF
DNA: TGCGCCAGCAGCCAAGATGCCCCCGGGGCGGGTGAGCAGTTCTTC